This entry is about one T cell receptor beta chain. Its cognate antigen is unknown. Nominal health characterized the donors when sampled, though unrecorded immune exposures were likely. This sample is drawn from a study of cytomegalovirus exposure and HLA in healthy donors. Notes on the study in general: Listed as cytomegalovirus-associated were approximately 160 TCR beta chains.

This PCR relied on a set of 60 Vbeta primers and 13 Jbeta primers. Repertoires were generated with immunoSEQ multiplex PCR, while TCRdb's copy carries only in-frame clones and drops some. The repertoire holds a few hundred thousand clones, with over 75% as singletons. The germline V and J ends were trimmed by 1 base and 6 bases, with 15 bases remaining between them. The CDR3 contains 16 residues. Germline values: CDR1 SGHNT, CDR2 YENEEA. The sequencing sample was made of PBMCs. The V call is TRBV11-3, the J call TRBJ2-2, with D tentatively TRBD2 (6 bases). The clonotype comes from a girl aged 2-9 years in good health and CMV-seronegative. The CDR3 protein is CASSLGAGTSAGELFF. CDR3 nucleotide sequence: TGTGCCAGCAGCTTAGGGGCCGGGACTTCGGCCGGGGAGCTGTTTTTT. Supplemented by reference TRBV11-3 and TRBJ2-2, the full variable domain reads EAGVVQSPRYKIIEKKQPVAFWCNPISGHNTLYWYLQNLGQGPELLIRYENEEAVDDSQLPKDRFSAERLKGVDSTLKIQPAELGDSAVYLCASSLGAGTSAGELFFGEGSRLTVL.